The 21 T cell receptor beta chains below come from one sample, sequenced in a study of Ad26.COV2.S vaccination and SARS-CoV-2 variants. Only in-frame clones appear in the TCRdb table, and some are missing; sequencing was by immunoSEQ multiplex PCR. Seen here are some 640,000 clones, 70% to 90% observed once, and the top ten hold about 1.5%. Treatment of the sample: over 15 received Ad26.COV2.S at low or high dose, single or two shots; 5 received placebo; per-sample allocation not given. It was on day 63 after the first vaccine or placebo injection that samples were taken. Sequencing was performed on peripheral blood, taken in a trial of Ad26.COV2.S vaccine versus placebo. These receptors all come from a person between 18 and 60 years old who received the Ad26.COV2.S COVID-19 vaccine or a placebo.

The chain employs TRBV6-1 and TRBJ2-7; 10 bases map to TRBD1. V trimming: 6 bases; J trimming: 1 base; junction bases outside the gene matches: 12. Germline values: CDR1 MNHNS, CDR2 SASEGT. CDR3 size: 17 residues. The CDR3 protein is CASSERGDRGRSYEQYF. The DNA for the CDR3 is TGTGCCAGCAGCGAAAGAGGGGACAGGGGAAGATCCTACGAGCAGTACTTC.

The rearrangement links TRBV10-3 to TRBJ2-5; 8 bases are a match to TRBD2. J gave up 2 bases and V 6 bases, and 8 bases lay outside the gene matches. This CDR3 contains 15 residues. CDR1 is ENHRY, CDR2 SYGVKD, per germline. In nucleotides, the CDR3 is TGTGCCATCAGGGCGGGGGGTACGGGTCAAGAGACCCAGTACTTC. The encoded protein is CAIRAGGTGQETQYF.

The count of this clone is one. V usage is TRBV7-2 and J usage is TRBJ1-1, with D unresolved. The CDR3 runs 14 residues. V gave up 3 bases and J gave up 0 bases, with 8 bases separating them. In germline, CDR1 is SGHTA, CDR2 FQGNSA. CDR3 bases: TGTGCCAGCAGCTTCCGGGCCGTGAACACTGAAGCTTTCTTT. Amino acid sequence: CASSFRAVNTEAFF.

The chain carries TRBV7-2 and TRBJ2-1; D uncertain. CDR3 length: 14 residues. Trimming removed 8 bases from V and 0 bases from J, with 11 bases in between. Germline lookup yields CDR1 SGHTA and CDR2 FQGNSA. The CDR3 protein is CASCAGSSYNEQFF. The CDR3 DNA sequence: TGTGCCAGCTGTGCTGGTAGCTCCTACAATGAGCAGTTCTTC. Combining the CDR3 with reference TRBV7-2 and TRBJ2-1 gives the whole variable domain GAGVSQSPSNKVTEKGKDVELRCDPISGHTALYWYRQSLGQGLEFLIYFQGNSAPDKSGLPSDRFSAERTGGSVSTLTIQRTQQEDSAVYLCASCAGSSYNEQFFGPGTRLTVL.

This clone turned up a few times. DNA of the CDR3: TGTGCCAGCTCATCGACAGGGGGGGTTGAAAAACTGTTTTTT. Residues: CASSSTGGVEKLFF. The genes are TRBV18 and TRBJ1-4; the match to TRBD1 covers 9 bases. Germline values: CDR1 KGHSH, CDR2 LQKENI. The CDR3 runs 14 residues. The V segment lost 5 bases and the J segment 7 bases; nucleotides outside the gene matches: 5.

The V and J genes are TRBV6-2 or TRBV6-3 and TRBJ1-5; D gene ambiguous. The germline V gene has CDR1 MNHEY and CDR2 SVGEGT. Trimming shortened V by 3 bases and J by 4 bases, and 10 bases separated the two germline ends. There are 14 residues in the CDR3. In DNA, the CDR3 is TGTGCCAGCAGTTATCTTACCCTGAATCAGCCCCAGCATTTT. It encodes CASSYLTLNQPQHF.

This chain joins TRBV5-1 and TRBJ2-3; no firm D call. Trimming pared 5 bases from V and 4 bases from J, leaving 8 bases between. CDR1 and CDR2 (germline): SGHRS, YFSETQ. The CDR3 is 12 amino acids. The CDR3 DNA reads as TGCGCCAGCAGTATTGAGCCAGATACGCAGTATTTT. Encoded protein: CASSIEPDTQYF.

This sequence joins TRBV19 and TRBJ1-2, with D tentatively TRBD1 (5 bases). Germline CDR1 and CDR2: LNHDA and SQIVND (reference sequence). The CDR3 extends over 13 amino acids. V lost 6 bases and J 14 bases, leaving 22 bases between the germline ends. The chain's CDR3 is CASSNPGPGRSTF. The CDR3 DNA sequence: TGTGCCAGTAGCAACCCGGGACCTGGCCGCAGTACCTTC.

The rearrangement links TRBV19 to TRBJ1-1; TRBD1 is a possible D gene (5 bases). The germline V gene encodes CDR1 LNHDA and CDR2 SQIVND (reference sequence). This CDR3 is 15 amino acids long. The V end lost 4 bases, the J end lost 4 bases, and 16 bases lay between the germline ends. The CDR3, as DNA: TGTGCCAGTAGTACATGGACGCCCGGGACCACTGAAGCTTTCTTT. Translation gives CASSTWTPGTTEAFF.

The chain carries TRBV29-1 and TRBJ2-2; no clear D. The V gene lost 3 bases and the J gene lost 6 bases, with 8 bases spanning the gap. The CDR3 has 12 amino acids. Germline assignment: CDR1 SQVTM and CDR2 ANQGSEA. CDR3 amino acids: CSVEPGPGELFF. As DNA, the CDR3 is TGCAGCGTTGAGCCCGGACCCGGGGAGCTGTTTTTT.

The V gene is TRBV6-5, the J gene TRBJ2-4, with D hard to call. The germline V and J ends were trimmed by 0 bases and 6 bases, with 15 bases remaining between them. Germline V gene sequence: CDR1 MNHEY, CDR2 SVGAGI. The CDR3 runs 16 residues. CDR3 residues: CASSYSWVAGGNIQYF. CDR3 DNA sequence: TGTGCCAGCAGTTACTCGTGGGTCGCAGGTGGAAACATTCAGTACTTC.

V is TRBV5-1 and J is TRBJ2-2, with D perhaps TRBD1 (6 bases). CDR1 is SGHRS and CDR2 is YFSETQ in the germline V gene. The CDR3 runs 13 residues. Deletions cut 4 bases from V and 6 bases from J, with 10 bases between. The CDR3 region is CASSLTGSGELFF. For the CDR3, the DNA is TGCGCCAGCAGCCTTACAGGGTCCGGGGAGCTGTTTTTT.

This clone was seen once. The CDR3 here is CASSRGRSQWNEQFF. The CDR3 region has the DNA TGTGCCAGCAGCCGCGGGAGGAGCCAGTGGAATGAGCAGTTCTTC. The chain couples TRBV6-2 or TRBV6-3 to TRBJ2-1, with 8 bases aligning to TRBD2. Trimming at V came to 6 bases and at J to 7 bases, leaving 11 bases not matched to a gene. Germline assignment: CDR1 MNHEY and CDR2 SVGEGT. The CDR3 extends over 15 amino acids.

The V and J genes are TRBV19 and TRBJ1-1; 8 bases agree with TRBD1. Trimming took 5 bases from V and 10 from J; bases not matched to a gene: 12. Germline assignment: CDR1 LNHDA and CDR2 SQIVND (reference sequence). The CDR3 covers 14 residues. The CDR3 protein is CASSPRDRNLVAFF. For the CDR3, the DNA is TGTGCCAGTAGTCCCCGGGACAGGAATCTTGTAGCTTTCTTT. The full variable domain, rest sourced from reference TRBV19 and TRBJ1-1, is DGGITQSPKYLFRKEGQNVTLSCEQNLNHDAMYWYRQDPGQGLRLIYYSQIVNDFQKGDIAEGYSVSREKKESFPLTVTSAQKNPTAFYLCASSPRDRNLVAFFGQGTRLTVV.

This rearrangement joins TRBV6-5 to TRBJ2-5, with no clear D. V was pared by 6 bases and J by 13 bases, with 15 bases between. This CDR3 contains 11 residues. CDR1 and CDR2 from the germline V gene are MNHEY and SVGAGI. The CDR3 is CASSNGRVMYF. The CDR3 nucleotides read TGTGCCAGCAGCAACGGACGGGTGATGTACTTC.

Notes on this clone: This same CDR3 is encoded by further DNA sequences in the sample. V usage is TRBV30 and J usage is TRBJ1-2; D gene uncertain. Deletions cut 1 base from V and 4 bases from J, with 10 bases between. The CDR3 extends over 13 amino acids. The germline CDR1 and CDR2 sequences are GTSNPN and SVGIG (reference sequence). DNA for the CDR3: TGTGCCTGGAGTGGGGGAGGGTCCTATGGCTACACCTTC. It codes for CAWSGGGSYGYTF. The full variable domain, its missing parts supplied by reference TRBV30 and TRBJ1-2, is SQTIHQWPATLVQPVGSPLSLECTVEGTSNPNLYWYRQAAGRGLQLLFYSVGIGQISSEVPQNLSASRPQDRQFILSSKKLLLSDSGFYLCAWSGGGSYGYTFGSGTRLTVV.

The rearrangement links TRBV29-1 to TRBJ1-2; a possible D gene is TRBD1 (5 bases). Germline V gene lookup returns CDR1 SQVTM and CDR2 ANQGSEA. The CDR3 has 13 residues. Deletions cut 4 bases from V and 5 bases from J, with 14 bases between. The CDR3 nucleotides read TGCAGCGTTGGGGGGACCTTCCTTTATGGCTACACCTTC. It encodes CSVGGTFLYGYTF.

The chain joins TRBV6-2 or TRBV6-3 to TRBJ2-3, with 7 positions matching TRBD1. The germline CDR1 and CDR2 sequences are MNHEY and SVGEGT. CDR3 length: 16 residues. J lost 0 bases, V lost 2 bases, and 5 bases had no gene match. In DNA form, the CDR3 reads TGTGCCAGCAGTTACCAGACAGGGCGAAGCACAGATACGCAGTATTTT. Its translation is CASSYQTGRSTDTQYF.

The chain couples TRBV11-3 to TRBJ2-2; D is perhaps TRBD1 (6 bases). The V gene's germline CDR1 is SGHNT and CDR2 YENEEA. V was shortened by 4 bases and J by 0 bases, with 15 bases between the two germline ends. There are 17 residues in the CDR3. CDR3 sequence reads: CASSSYQGRTNTGELFF. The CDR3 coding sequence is TGTGCCAGCAGCTCATATCAGGGGCGAACGAACACCGGGGAGCTGTTTTTT. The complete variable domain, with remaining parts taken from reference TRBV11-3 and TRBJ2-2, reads EAGVVQSPRYKIIEKKQPVAFWCNPISGHNTLYWYLQNLGQGPELLIRYENEEAVDDSQLPKDRFSAERLKGVDSTLKIQPAELGDSAVYLCASSSYQGRTNTGELFFGEGSRLTVL.

CDR3 sequence (DNA): TGTGCCAGCAGTTACGTTGAGGAGACCCAGTACTTC. This gives the protein CASSYVEETQYF. This chain uses TRBV6-2 or TRBV6-3 with TRBJ2-5; no clear D gene. Trimming removed 2 bases from V and 5 bases from J, with 6 bases in between. The CDR3 extends over 12 amino acids. Germline CDR1 reads MNHEY; CDR2 reads SVGEGT.

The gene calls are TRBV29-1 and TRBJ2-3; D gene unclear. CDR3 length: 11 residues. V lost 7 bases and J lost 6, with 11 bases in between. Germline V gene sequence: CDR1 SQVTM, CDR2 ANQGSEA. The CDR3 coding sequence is TGCAGCGCCCACAGAAGGGATACGCAGTATTTT. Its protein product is CSAHRRDTQYF.